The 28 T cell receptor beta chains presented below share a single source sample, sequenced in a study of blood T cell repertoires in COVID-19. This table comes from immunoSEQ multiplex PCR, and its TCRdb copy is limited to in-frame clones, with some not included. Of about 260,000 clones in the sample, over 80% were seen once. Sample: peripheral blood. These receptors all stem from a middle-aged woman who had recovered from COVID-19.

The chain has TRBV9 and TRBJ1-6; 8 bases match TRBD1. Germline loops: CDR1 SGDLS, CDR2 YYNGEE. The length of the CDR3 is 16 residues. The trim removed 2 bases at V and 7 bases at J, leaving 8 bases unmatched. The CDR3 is CASSVTGGGRNSPLHF. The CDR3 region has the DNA TGTGCCAGCAGCGTTACAGGGGGGGGTAGAAATTCACCCCTCCACTTT.

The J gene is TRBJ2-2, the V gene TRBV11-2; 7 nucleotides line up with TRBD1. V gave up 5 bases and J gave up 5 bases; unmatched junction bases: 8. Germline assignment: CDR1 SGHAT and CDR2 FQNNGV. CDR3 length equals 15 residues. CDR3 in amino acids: CASSEGAGITGELFF. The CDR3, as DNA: TGTGCCAGCAGCGAGGGGGCAGGGATTACCGGGGAGCTGTTTTTT.

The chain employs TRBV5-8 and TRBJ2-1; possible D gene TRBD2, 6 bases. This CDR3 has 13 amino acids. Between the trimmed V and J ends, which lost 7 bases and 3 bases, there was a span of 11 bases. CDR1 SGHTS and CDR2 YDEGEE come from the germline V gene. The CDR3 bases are TGTGCCAGCGGCCGGGGGTTCTACAATGAGCAGTTCTTC. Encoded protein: CASGRGFYNEQFF.

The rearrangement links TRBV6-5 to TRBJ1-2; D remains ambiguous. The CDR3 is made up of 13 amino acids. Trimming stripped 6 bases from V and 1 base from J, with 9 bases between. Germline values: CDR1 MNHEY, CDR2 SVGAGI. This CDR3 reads CASSLTRNYGYTF. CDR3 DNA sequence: TGTGCCAGCAGCCTCACGCGTAACTATGGCTACACCTTC.

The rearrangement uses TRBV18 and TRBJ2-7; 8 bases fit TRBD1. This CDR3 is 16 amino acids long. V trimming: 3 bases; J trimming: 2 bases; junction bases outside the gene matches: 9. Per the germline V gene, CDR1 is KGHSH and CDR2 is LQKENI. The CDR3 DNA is TGTGCCAGCTCACCGACAGGGGTCCTGTTTACCTACGAGCAGTACTTC. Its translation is CASSPTGVLFTYEQYF.

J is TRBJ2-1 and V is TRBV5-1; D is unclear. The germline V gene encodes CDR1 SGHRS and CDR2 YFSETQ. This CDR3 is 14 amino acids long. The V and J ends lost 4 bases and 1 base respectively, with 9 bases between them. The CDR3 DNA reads TGCGCCAGCAGCCTGTCGCGTTCCTACAATGAGCAGTTCTTC. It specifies CASSLSRSYNEQFF.

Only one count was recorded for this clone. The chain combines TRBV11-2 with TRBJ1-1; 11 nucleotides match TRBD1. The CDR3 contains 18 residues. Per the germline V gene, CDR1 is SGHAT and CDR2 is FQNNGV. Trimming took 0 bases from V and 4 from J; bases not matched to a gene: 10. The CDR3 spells CASSLDPWTGGRGTEAFF. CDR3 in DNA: TGTGCCAGCAGCTTAGATCCATGGACAGGGGGCCGGGGCACTGAAGCTTTCTTT.

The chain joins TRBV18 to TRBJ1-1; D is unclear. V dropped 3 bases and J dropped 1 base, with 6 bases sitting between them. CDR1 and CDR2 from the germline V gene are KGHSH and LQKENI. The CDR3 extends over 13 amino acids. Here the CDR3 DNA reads TGTGCCAGCTCACCCGAACAGAACACTGAAGCTTTCTTT. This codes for CASSPEQNTEAFF.

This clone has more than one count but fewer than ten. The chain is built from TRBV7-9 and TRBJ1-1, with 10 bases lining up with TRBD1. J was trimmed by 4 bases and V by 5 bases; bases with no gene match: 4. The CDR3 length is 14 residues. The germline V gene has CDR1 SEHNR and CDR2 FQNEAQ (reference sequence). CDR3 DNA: TGTGCCAGCAGCCCCTGGACAGGGGGCACTGAAGCTTTCTTT. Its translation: CASSPWTGGTEAFF.

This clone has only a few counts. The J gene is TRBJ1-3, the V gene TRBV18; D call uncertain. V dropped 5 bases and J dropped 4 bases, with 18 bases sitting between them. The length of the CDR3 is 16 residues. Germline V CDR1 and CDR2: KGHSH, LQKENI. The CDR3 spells CASSALQSLSGNTIYF. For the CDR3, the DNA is TGTGCCAGCTCAGCACTACAGAGCCTCTCCGGAAACACCATATATTTT.

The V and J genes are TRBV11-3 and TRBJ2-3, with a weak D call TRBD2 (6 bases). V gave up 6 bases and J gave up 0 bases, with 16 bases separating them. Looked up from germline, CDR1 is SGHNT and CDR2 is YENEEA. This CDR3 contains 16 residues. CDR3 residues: CASSFSNGGSTDTQYF. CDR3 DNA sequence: TGTGCCAGCAGTTTTAGTAACGGGGGAAGCACAGATACGCAGTATTTT. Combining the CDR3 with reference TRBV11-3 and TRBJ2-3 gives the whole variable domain EAGVVQSPRYKIIEKKQPVAFWCNPISGHNTLYWYLQNLGQGPELLIRYENEEAVDDSQLPKDRFSAERLKGVDSTLKIQPAELGDSAVYLCASSFSNGGSTDTQYFGPGTRLTVL.

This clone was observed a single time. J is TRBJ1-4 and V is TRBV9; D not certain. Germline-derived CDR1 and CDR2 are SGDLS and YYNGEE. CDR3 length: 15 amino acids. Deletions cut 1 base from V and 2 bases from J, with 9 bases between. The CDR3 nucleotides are TGTGCCAGCAGCGTATCGCCCGGGACTAATGAAAAACTGTTTTTT. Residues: CASSVSPGTNEKLFF.

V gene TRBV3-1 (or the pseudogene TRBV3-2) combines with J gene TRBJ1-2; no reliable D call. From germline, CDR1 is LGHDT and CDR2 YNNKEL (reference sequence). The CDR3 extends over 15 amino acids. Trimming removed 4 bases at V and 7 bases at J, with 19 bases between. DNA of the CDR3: TGTGCCAGCAGCCGTGAGAGCTTCTCGGGGAGTGGCTACACCTTC. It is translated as CASSRESFSGSGYTF.

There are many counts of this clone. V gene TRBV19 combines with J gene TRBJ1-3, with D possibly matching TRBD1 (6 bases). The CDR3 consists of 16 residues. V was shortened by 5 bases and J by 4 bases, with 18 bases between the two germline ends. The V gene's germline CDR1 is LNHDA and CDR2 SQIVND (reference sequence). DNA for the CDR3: TGTGCCAGTAGTTGGCAGGGGTCCGGATCGGGAAACACCATATATTTT. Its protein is CASSWQGSGSGNTIYF.

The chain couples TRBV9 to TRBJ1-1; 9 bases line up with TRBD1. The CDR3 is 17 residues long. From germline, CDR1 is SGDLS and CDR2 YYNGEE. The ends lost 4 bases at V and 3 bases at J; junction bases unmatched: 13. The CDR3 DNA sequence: TGTGCCAGCAGCCCGAAACCGGGACAGGGAAGAGACACTGAAGCTTTCTTT. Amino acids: CASSPKPGQGRDTEAFF.

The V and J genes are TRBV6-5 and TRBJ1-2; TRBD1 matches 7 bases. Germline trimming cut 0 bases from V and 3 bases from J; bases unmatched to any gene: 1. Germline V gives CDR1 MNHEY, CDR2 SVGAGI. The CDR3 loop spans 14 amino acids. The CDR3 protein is CASSYSGTDYGYTF. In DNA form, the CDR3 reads TGTGCCAGCAGTTACTCCGGGACAGACTATGGCTACACCTTC.

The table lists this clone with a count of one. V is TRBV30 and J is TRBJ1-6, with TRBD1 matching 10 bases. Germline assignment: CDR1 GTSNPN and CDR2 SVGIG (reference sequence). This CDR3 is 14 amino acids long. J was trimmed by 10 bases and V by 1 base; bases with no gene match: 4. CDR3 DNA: TGTGCCTGGAGTGCGGGACAGGGGTTCTCACCCCTCCACTTT. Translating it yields CAWSAGQGFSPLHF.

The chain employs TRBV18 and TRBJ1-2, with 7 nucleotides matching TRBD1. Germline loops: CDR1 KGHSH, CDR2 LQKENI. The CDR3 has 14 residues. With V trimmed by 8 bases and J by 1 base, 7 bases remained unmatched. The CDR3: CASVWDSLNYGYTF. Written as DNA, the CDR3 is TGTGCCAGCGTGTGGGACAGCCTTAACTATGGCTACACCTTC.

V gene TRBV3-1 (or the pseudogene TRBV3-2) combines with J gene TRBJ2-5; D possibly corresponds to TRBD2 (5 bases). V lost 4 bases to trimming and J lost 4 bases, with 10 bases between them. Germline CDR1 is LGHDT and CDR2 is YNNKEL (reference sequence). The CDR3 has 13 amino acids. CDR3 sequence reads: CASSRTSPETQYF. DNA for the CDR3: TGTGCCAGCAGCCGGACTTCCCCAGAGACCCAGTACTTC.

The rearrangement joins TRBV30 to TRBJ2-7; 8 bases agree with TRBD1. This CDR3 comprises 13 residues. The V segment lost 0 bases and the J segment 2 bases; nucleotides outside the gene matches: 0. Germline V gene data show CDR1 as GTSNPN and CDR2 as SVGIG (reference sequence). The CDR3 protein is CAWSVQGAYEQYF. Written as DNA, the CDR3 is TGTGCCTGGAGTGTACAGGGGGCCTACGAGCAGTACTTC.

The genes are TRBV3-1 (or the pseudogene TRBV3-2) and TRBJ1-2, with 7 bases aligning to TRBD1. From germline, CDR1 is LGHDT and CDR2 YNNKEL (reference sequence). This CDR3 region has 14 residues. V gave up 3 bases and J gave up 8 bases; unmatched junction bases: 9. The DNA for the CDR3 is TGTGCCAGCAGCCAGAGACAGGGAGGTTTGGGCTACACCTTC. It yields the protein CASSQRQGGLGYTF.

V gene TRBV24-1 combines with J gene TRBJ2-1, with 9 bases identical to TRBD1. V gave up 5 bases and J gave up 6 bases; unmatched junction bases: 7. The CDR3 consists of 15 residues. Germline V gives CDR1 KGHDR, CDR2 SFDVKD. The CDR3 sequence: CATSAPGQGANEQFF. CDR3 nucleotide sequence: TGTGCCACCAGTGCTCCGGGACAGGGTGCCAATGAGCAGTTCTTC.

Here the CDR3 reads CASVGTGDYEQYF. The CDR3 nucleotides are TGTGCCAGCGTCGGGACAGGGGACTACGAGCAGTACTTC. The chain links TRBV2 to TRBJ2-7; TRBD1 aligns across 10 bases. From germline, CDR1 is SNHLY and CDR2 FYNNEI. This CDR3 has 13 amino acids. The trim removed 8 bases at V and 3 bases at J, leaving 4 bases unmatched.

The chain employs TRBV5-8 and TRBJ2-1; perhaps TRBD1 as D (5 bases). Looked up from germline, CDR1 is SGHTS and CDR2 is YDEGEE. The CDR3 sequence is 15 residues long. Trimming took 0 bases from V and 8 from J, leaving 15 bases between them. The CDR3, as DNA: TGTGCCAGCAGCTTGGGTCAGGGCGCTTACTATGAGCAGTTCTTC. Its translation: CASSLGQGAYYEQFF. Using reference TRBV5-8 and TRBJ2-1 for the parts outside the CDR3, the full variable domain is EAGVTQSPTHLIKTRGQQATLRCSPISGHTSVYWYQQALGLGLQFLLWYDEGEERNRGNFPPRFSGRQFPNYSSELNVNALELEDSALYLCASSLGQGAYYEQFFGPGTRLTVL.

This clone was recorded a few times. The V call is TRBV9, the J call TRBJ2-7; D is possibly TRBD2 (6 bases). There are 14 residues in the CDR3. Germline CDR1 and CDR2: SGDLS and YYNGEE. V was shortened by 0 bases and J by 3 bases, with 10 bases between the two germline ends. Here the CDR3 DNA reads TGTGCCAGCAGCGTAGCGGGGGTGGGCTACGAGCAGTACTTC. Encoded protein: CASSVAGVGYEQYF.

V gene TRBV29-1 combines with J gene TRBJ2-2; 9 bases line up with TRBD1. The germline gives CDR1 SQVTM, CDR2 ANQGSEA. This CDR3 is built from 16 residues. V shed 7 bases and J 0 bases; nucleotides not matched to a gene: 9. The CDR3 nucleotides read TGCAGCGGCCAAGTAAGGACAGGGGCGAACACCGGGGAGCTGTTTTTT. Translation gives CSGQVRTGANTGELFF.

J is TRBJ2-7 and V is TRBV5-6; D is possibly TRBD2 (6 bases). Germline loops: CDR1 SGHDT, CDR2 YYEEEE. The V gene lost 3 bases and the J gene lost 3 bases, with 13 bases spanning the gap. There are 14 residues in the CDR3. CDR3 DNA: TGTGCCAGCAGCTGGCGGGGACTCGGCTACGAGCAGTACTTC. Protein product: CASSWRGLGYEQYF.

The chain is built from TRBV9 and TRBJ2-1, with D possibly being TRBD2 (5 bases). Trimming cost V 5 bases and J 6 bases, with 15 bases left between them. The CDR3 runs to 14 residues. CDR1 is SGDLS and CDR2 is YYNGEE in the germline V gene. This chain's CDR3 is CASRDTGLGNEQFF. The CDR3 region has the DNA TGTGCCAGCAGGGATACCGGACTGGGCAATGAGCAGTTCTTC.